Here is one TCR beta chain with its context. What it recognizes is unknown. Extracted from the samples, RNA was reverse transcribed into cDNA to serve as the sequencing template. Sequenced by immunoSEQ multiplex PCR; TCRdb stores in-frame clones only, minus some. The sample holds roughly 100,000 clones, around 50% seen once. The sample originates from a study of CD8+ T cells in alopecia areata. Notes on the study in general: Clarity of TCR sharing across patients fell short of that in mice, possibly HLA-related. Among the cells sequenced in scalp samples are also the resident alphabeta T cells of normal skin.

This CDR3 spans 11 amino acids. Germline values: CDR1 SGHDN, CDR2 FVKESK. The V and J ends lost 1 base and 16 bases respectively, with 11 bases between them. Sequences were obtained from CD4+ T cells sorted from blood. The sequence was collected from a human donor in good health. V is TRBV14 and J is TRBJ2-1; D not resolved. CDR3: CASSQGVAKFF. In nucleotides, the CDR3 is TGTGCCAGCAGCCAAGGAGTGGCAAAATTCTTC.